The 15 T cell receptor beta chains listed next were all sequenced from one sample in a study of T cell clonotyping in hematopoietic cell transplantation. Some clones are missing from TCRdb's copy, which holds only in-frame ones; the method was immunoSEQ multiplex PCR. The sample includes about 70,000 clones, 90% to 95% seen only once; the top ten take around 1.6%. The sample consisted of peripheral blood mononuclear cells. All receptors derive from a man over 45 in good health. Some clones in this sample may be carry-over from other donors' samples.

The chain couples TRBV6-1 to TRBJ2-7, with 7 nucleotides matching TRBD2. CDR3 length equals 15 residues. The J segment lost 3 bases and the V segment lost 7 bases, leaving 12 bases of the junction unmatched. CDR1 and CDR2 from the germline V gene are MNHNS and SASEGT. The CDR3 reads CASILVAGLVYEQYF. CDR3 DNA: TGTGCCAGCATTTTAGTAGCGGGCCTTGTCTACGAGCAGTACTTC.

The rearrangement joins TRBV2 to TRBJ2-5; TRBD1 matches at 11 bases. The CDR3 consists of 15 residues. The V and J ends lost 4 bases and 5 bases, in that order; junction bases with no gene match: 6. Germline V gene sequence: CDR1 SNHLY, CDR2 FYNNEI. CDR3 coding DNA: TGTGCCAGCAGTGCCGGACAGGGGGCGTGGGAGACCCAGTACTTC. Residues: CASSAGQGAWETQYF.

This chain links TRBV6-1 with TRBJ2-7; TRBD1 is a possible D gene (6 bases). Germline lookup yields CDR1 MNHNS and CDR2 SASEGT. This CDR3 has 15 residues. Trimming cost V 5 bases and J 0 bases, with 14 bases left between them. As DNA, the CDR3 is TGTGCCAGCAGTATCCGGACAGCCAACTCCTACGAGCAGTACTTC. As protein: CASSIRTANSYEQYF.

This rearrangement joins TRBV6-4 to TRBJ2-7; D is uncertain. The length of the CDR3 is 13 residues. Germline assignment: CDR1 MRHNA and CDR2 SNTAGT. The V end was cut by 10 bases, the J end by 4 bases, with 17 bases between. CDR3 amino acids: CANLRTGRYEQYF. The CDR3 coding sequence is TGTGCCAACCTCCGCACTGGACGTTACGAGCAGTACTTC.

The chain links TRBV9 to TRBJ2-2, with D unresolved. The CDR3 consists of 17 residues. Germline CDR1 SGDLS, CDR2 YYNGEE. V gave up 0 bases and J gave up 0 bases, with 12 bases separating them. The DNA of the CDR3 is TGTGCCAGCAGCGTAGCTCCACTTTCGCCGAACACCGGGGAGCTGTTTTTT. As protein: CASSVAPLSPNTGELFF.

V is TRBV19 and J is TRBJ2-6; D call uncertain. CDR1 and CDR2 (germline): LNHDA, SQIVND (reference sequence). CDR3 length: 15 residues. The ends were cut back, 6 bases at V and 0 bases at J, with 9 bases in the middle. The DNA for the CDR3 is TGTGCCAGTAGCCCCGTGAACTCTGGGGCCAACGTCCTGACTTTC. Its translation is CASSPVNSGANVLTF.

The V call is TRBV7-8, the J call TRBJ2-7; the match to TRBD1 covers 9 bases. Trimming took 4 bases from V and 7 from J; bases not matched to a gene: 5. Germline V gene sequence: CDR1 SGHVS, CDR2 FQNEAQ. There are 13 residues in the CDR3. CDR3 loop: CASSSHRGQEQYF. In nucleotides, the CDR3 is TGTGCCAGCAGCTCTCACAGGGGGCAAGAGCAGTACTTC.

The genes are TRBV11-2 and TRBJ2-2, with 9 bases lining up with TRBD2. The germline V gene has CDR1 SGHAT and CDR2 FQNNGV. The ends lost 1 base at V and 4 bases at J; junction bases unmatched: 4. CDR3 length equals 16 residues. CDR3 loop: CASSLGGRASTGELFF. The CDR3 nucleotides are TGTGCCAGCAGCTTAGGCGGGAGGGCTTCCACCGGGGAGCTGTTTTTT.

The chain has TRBV9 and TRBJ1-2; possibly TRBD1 for D (5 bases). Germline CDR1 and CDR2: SGDLS and YYNGEE. This CDR3 region has 15 residues. With 0 bases removed from V and 0 bases from J, the gap between germline ends came to 9 bases. The CDR3 is CASSVGPGPNYGYTF. In DNA, the CDR3 is TGTGCCAGCAGCGTAGGGCCAGGGCCTAACTATGGCTACACCTTC.

The chain carries TRBV7-6 and TRBJ1-1, with 9 bases aligning to TRBD1. The V and J ends lost 4 bases and 5 bases, in that order; junction bases with no gene match: 11. The CDR3 consists of 16 residues. Germline CDR1 and CDR2: SGHVS and FNYEAQ. CDR3 amino acids: CASSYSVQGAGTEAFF. DNA of the CDR3: TGTGCCAGCAGCTACTCGGTACAGGGGGCGGGAACTGAAGCTTTCTTT.

The CDR3 nucleotides read TGCAGCGTTCCAGAGACAGGGTATGGCTACACCTTC. Protein: CSVPETGYGYTF. This chain connects TRBV29-1 to TRBJ1-2, with 7 bases aligning to TRBD1. V was pared by 5 bases and J by 5 bases, with 5 bases of the junction left unmatched. Per the germline V gene, CDR1 is SQVTM and CDR2 is ANQGSEA. The CDR3 spans 12 residues.

This chain uses TRBV5-1 with TRBJ2-7; either TRBD1 or TRBD2 may supply D (7 bases each). V lost 1 base to trimming and J lost 3 bases, with 14 bases between them. This CDR3 spans 15 amino acids. The germline V gene encodes CDR1 SGHRS and CDR2 YFSETQ. CDR3: CASSLMGGGVYEQYF. The CDR3 nucleotides are TGCGCCAGCAGCTTGATGGGAGGGGGCGTCTACGAGCAGTACTTC.

The gene calls are TRBV29-1 and TRBJ1-1; D gene uncertain. This CDR3 contains 14 residues. Per germline, CDR1 SQVTM and CDR2 ANQGSEA. V dropped 6 bases and J dropped 1 base, with 15 bases sitting between them. The CDR3 DNA is TGCAGCGTCGTTTTCCGGGTGCCGAACACTGAAGCTTTCTTT. This encodes CSVVFRVPNTEAFF.

This sequence joins TRBV7-3 and TRBJ1-1, with TRBD1 identical over 7 bases. The germline V gene has CDR1 SGHTA and CDR2 FQGTGA. V shed 4 bases, J shed 4 bases, and the junction held 3 bases outside the gene matches. This CDR3 has 13 amino acids. The CDR3 nucleotides are TGTGCCAGCAGCTACAGGGGAGGCACTGAAGCTTTCTTT. This gives the protein CASSYRGGTEAFF.

V is TRBV2 and J is TRBJ2-7; 7 bases agree with TRBD1. V gave up 3 bases and J gave up 0 bases; unmatched junction bases: 5. This CDR3 comprises 15 residues. Looked up from germline, CDR1 is SNHLY and CDR2 is FYNNEI. CDR3 DNA sequence: TGTGCCAGCAGTGATGTGACAGGGAGCTCCTACGAGCAGTACTTC. This translates into CASSDVTGSSYEQYF.